This T cell receptor (beta chain) was captured by sequencing in a study of T cell responses to AZD1222 COVID-19 vaccine. Sequenced by immunoSEQ multiplex PCR; TCRdb stores in-frame clones only, minus some. This sample has approximately 84,000 clones, with roughly nine tenths found just once. The CDR3 has 16 residues. Between the trimmed V and J ends, which lost 6 bases and 1 base, there was a span of 17 bases. Germline V gene data show CDR1 as KGHDR and CDR2 as SFDVKD. This receptor was identified in an adult who received the AZD1222 COVID-19 vaccine. V and J are TRBV24-1 and TRBJ1-1; perhaps TRBD1 as D (5 bases). The sample here was peripheral blood, taken 28 days after the second AZD1222 dose. CDR3 nucleotides: TGTGCCACCAGTCCTCCGACGGGACGGGCGAACACTGAAGCTTTCTTT. It yields the protein CATSPPTGRANTEAFF.